The rows below give T cell receptor beta chains drawn from one sample of a study of blood T cell repertoires in COVID-19. The table came from immunoSEQ multiplex PCR; TCRdb's copy has only in-frame clones and leaves some out. The profile shows 350,000 or so clones, roughly 87% of them singletons. The sequenced material came from PBMCs or T cells enriched from blood (not recorded which). All receptors come from a woman in her 30s who had recovered from COVID-19. Both conserved end residues are part of each CDR3. Fields, in order: J gene, D gene, clone size, V gene, CDR3 DNA, CDR3 protein. The D gene is left open where the match is weak. Where a row states a size, it is once, few, many or the class of an expanded clone; other rows omit it.

J: TRBJ1-2; D: TRBD1; size: NA; V: TRBV7-9; DNA: TGTGCCAGCAGCTTGGGACAGATTAACTATGGCTACACCTTC; CDR3: CASSLGQINYGYTF
J: TRBJ2-6; D: TRBD1; size: NA; V: TRBV12-5; DNA: TGTGCTAGTGGTTCGTCGACAGGGGGTCTCCTCAACCCTCACTCTGGGGCCAACGTCCTGACTTTC; CDR3: CASGSSTGGLLNPHSGANVLTF
J: TRBJ1-1; D: TRBD1; size: NA; V: TRBV4-1; DNA: TGCGCCAGCAGCCAAGACCCTACAGACAGGGGGTTTGGTGAAGCTTTCTTT; CDR3: CASSQDPTDRGFGEAFF
J: TRBJ2-5; D: TRBD1; size: NA; V: TRBV11-2; DNA: TGTGCCAGCAGACGAGGACAGGGACCGGTCCAAGAGACCCAGTACTTC; CDR3: CASRRGQGPVQETQYF
J: TRBJ1-6; D: TRBD1; size: NA; V: TRBV2; DNA: TGTGCCAGCAGTCTCCGACAGGGCCGGTCCTATAATTCACCCCTCCACTTT; CDR3: CASSLRQGRSYNSPLHF
J: TRBJ2-3; D: TRBD1; size: NA; V: TRBV5-4; DNA: TGTGCCAGCAGCCCCCGCGGGACAGGGTGGGGGGAGCAGTATTTT; CDR3: CASSPRGTGWGEQYF
J: TRBJ2-5; D: TRBD2; size: few; V: TRBV4-1; DNA: TGCGCCAGCAGCCAAGGGCTCGGGGGGGCCGGCGAGACCCAGTACTTC; CDR3: CASSQGLGGAGETQYF
J: TRBJ2-7; D: TRBD1; size: NA; V: TRBV30; DNA: TGTGCGGGAGGGACAGGGGTAGGGCAGTACTTC; CDR3: CAGGTGVGQYF
J: TRBJ2-7; D: NA; size: NA; V: TRBV6-5; DNA: TGTGCCAGCATCCGGAGTACTAGTTCCTACGAGCAGTACTTC; CDR3: CASIRSTSSYEQYF
J: TRBJ1-3; D: NA; size: NA; V: TRBV2; DNA: TGTGCCAGCAGTACAGGGTCTGGAAACACCATATATTTT; CDR3: CASSTGSGNTIYF
J: TRBJ2-7; D: NA; size: once; V: TRBV6-1; DNA: TGTGCCAGCAGTGAAGCAAGCCTCTCCTACGAGCAGTACTTC; CDR3: CASSEASLSYEQYF
J: TRBJ2-2; D: NA; size: NA; V: TRBV30; DNA: TGTGCCTGGAGCCCAGGGCCGAACACCGGGGAGCTGTTTTTT; CDR3: CAWSPGPNTGELFF
J: TRBJ2-2; D: NA; size: NA; V: TRBV19; DNA: TGTGCCAGTAGTCTCCTGGCGCTTCGACACCTCACCGGGGAGCTGTTTTTT; CDR3: CASSLLALRHLTGELFF
J: TRBJ2-3; D: TRBD2; size: NA; V: TRBV9; DNA: TGTGCCAGCAGCGTCGGGACTAGCGGGGGGATGGATACGCAGTATTTT; CDR3: CASSVGTSGGMDTQYF
J: TRBJ1-1; D: NA; size: NA; V: TRBV9; DNA: TGTGCCAGCAGCGTAGATGCGGGGGGAAGGGACACTGAAGCTTTCTTT; CDR3: CASSVDAGGRDTEAFF
J: TRBJ1-6; D: TRBD1; size: NA; V: TRBV7-2; DNA: TGTGCCAGCAGCTTAGATGGGACAGGGGGCTCACCCCTCCACTTT; CDR3: CASSLDGTGGSPLHF
J: TRBJ1-5; D: NA; size: NA; V: TRBV27; DNA: TGTGCCAGCAGTTTTGGGCAGAGCAATCAGCCCCAGCATTTT; CDR3: CASSFGQSNQPQHF
J: TRBJ2-7; D: NA; size: NA; V: TRBV11-2; DNA: TGTGCCAGCAGCTTAGGGCTTAGGAGTCGGGTTGAGTCCTACGAGCAGTACTTC; CDR3: CASSLGLRSRVESYEQYF
J: TRBJ2-3; D: NA; size: NA; V: TRBV28; DNA: TGTGCCAGCAGTTTCTTTCCGGGTACAGATACGCAGTATTTT; CDR3: CASSFFPGTDTQYF
J: TRBJ2-1; D: TRBD2; size: NA; V: TRBV7-9; DNA: TGTGCCAGCAGGGGACTAGCGGGCGTTTCCTACAATGAGCAGTTCTTC; CDR3: CASRGLAGVSYNEQFF
J: TRBJ1-4; D: TRBD1; size: NA; V: TRBV11-2; DNA: TGTGCCAGCAGCTTCCAGGGGGCGTTCCGTTTCACTAATGAAAAACTGTTTTTT; CDR3: CASSFQGAFRFTNEKLFF
J: TRBJ1-6; D: NA; size: NA; V: TRBV5-4; DNA: TGTGCCAGCAGCTTGGCCCTGCCAGGTTCACCCCTCCACTTT; CDR3: CASSLALPGSPLHF
J: TRBJ1-1; D: TRBD1; size: NA; V: TRBV7-6; DNA: TGTGCCAGCAGCTTAGAGGGACAGGCAAGTAAGGCTTTCTTT; CDR3: CASSLEGQASKAFF
J: TRBJ1-5; D: NA; size: NA; V: TRBV28; DNA: TGTGCCAGCAGTTTCCCATCCCCGAACATCGGCAATCAGCCCCAGCATTTT; CDR3: CASSFPSPNIGNQPQHF
J: TRBJ1-1; D: NA; size: NA; V: TRBV5-1; DNA: TGCGCCAGCAGGGGGGGAGCTGGGAACACTGAAGCTTTCTTT; CDR3: CASRGGAGNTEAFF
J: TRBJ2-3; D: TRBD2; size: NA; V: TRBV7-2; DNA: TGTGCCAGCAGCTTTGGCGGGGGGGCCAGTACAGATACGCAGTATTTT; CDR3: CASSFGGGASTDTQYF
J: TRBJ2-3; D: TRBD2; size: NA; V: TRBV5-1; DNA: TGCGCCAGCAGCGCATCACCAGCGGGGGCAGATACGCAGTATTTT; CDR3: CASSASPAGADTQYF
J: TRBJ2-1; D: NA; size: once; V: TRBV14; DNA: TGTGCCAGCAGCCCCCGGGATAATGAGCAGTTCTTC; CDR3: CASSPRDNEQFF
J: TRBJ1-2; D: NA; size: NA; V: TRBV5-4; DNA: TGTGCCAGCAGCTTGTCCGGGGAGAACTATGGCTACACCTTC; CDR3: CASSLSGENYGYTF
J: TRBJ1-3; D: NA; size: NA; V: TRBV7-9; DNA: TGTGCCAGCAGCTTAGCCCTTTCCGGGTCTGGAAACACCATATATTTT; CDR3: CASSLALSGSGNTIYF
J: TRBJ2-1; D: TRBD1; size: NA; V: TRBV7-9; DNA: TGTGCCAGCAGCCCCCGGACAGGTACCTACAATGAGCAGTTCTTC; CDR3: CASSPRTGTYNEQFF
J: TRBJ1-3; D: NA; size: NA; V: TRBV5-6; DNA: TGTGCCAGCAGCTTGGGGGCTCGAAACACCATATATTTT; CDR3: CASSLGARNTIYF
J: TRBJ1-6; D: NA; size: NA; V: TRBV28; DNA: TGTGCCAGCAGTACTACAGGGAATTCACCCCTCCACTTT; CDR3: CASSTTGNSPLHF
J: TRBJ1-5; D: NA; size: few; V: TRBV4-1; DNA: TGCGCCAGCAGCCTCAAGGAGCAGCCCCAGCATTTT; CDR3: CASSLKEQPQHF
J: TRBJ1-5; D: TRBD1; size: NA; V: TRBV19; DNA: TGCGGGACAGGGGGATATAGCAATCAGCCCCAGCATTTT; CDR3: CGTGGYSNQPQHF
J: TRBJ2-5; D: NA; size: NA; V: TRBV2; DNA: TGTGCCAGCAGGGAGCCCGACAGGATCCAAGAGACCCAGTACTTC; CDR3: CASREPDRIQETQYF
J: TRBJ2-3; D: NA; size: few; V: TRBV15; DNA: TGTGCCACCAGCAGCCGGGGGGCAGGGGATACGCAGTATTTT; CDR3: CATSSRGAGDTQYF
J: TRBJ1-5; D: NA; size: NA; V: TRBV4-1; DNA: TGCGCCAGCAGCCAAGTCCAACGTGCGGATCAGCCCCAGCATTTT; CDR3: CASSQVQRADQPQHF
J: TRBJ1-5; D: NA; size: NA; V: TRBV10-3; DNA: TGTGCCATTGGGGGGGGTAGTCAGCCCCAGCATTTT; CDR3: CAIGGGSQPQHF
J: TRBJ2-7; D: TRBD1; size: NA; V: TRBV19; DNA: TGTGCCAGTAGTATAGGACAGGGGACCTACGAGCAGTACTTC; CDR3: CASSIGQGTYEQYF
J: TRBJ2-3; D: NA; size: NA; V: TRBV9; DNA: TGTGCCAGCAGCGATAATACGCAGTATTTT; CDR3: CASSDNTQYF
J: TRBJ2-1; D: NA; size: NA; V: TRBV13; DNA: TGTGCCAGCGCTGATGGCGCGGGGAACAATGAGCAGTTCTTC; CDR3: CASADGAGNNEQFF
J: TRBJ2-7; D: TRBD2; size: few; V: TRBV7-2; DNA: TGTGCCAGCAGCCCGACTAGCTTTAGTTCCGCCTACGAGCAGTACTTC; CDR3: CASSPTSFSSAYEQYF
J: TRBJ2-7; D: NA; size: once; V: TRBV5-5; DNA: TGTGCCAGCAGCTTCGGCAGGGGGGCCCCCTACGAGCAGTACTTC; CDR3: CASSFGRGAPYEQYF
J: TRBJ1-4; D: TRBD1; size: NA; V: TRBV11-2; DNA: TGTGCCAGCAGCGGGGACAGGAATGAAAAACTGTTTTTT; CDR3: CASSGDRNEKLFF
J: TRBJ1-1; D: TRBD1; size: NA; V: TRBV7-9; DNA: TGTGCCAGCAGCTTTAAGGACAGGGGGGTTACTGAAGCTTTCTTT; CDR3: CASSFKDRGVTEAFF
J: TRBJ1-1; D: TRBD1; size: NA; V: TRBV7-8; DNA: TGTGCCAGCAGCTTATCGGGACAGGGGTTCACTGAAGCTTTCTTT; CDR3: CASSLSGQGFTEAFF
J: TRBJ1-2; D: TRBD1; size: once; V: TRBV6-6; DNA: TGTGCCAGCAGTCAAACTCTACCGGGACAGCGACTTTATGGCTACACCTTC; CDR3: CASSQTLPGQRLYGYTF
J: TRBJ1-4; D: NA; size: NA; V: TRBV6-5; DNA: TGTGCCAGCAGGGCAGGAGGGGCAACTAATGAAAAACTGTTTTTT; CDR3: CASRAGGATNEKLFF
J: TRBJ2-5; D: NA; size: NA; V: TRBV7-9; DNA: TGTGCCAGCAGCTGGCAGGGTCAAGAGACCCAGTACTTC; CDR3: CASSWQGQETQYF
J: TRBJ2-2; D: NA; size: NA; V: TRBV5-4; DNA: TGTGCCAGCAGCTTGGGGGGCAGTTACACCGGGGAGCTGTTTTTT; CDR3: CASSLGGSYTGELFF
J: TRBJ2-5; D: NA; size: NA; V: TRBV9; DNA: TGTGCCAGCAGCGTAACCCGCGGAGAGACCCAGTACTTC; CDR3: CASSVTRGETQYF
J: TRBJ1-1; D: TRBD1; size: NA; V: TRBV27; DNA: TGTGCCAGCAGTTCCGGGACAGGGGGGAACACTGAAGCTTTCTTT; CDR3: CASSSGTGGNTEAFF
J: TRBJ2-7; D: NA; size: few; V: TRBV10-3; DNA: TGTGCCATCAGTGACGCGGACCCCAAGGGGCACGAGCAGTACTTC; CDR3: CAISDADPKGHEQYF
J: TRBJ2-7; D: TRBD1; size: few; V: TRBV30; DNA: TGTGCCTGGAGTGACCCGGGACAGCGATTCTCCTACGAGCAGTACTTC; CDR3: CAWSDPGQRFSYEQYF
J: TRBJ2-2; D: TRBD1; size: once; V: TRBV18; DNA: TGTGCCAGCCGAGACGGACAGGTTTCGATGACCGGGGAGCTGTTTTTT; CDR3: CASRDGQVSMTGELFF
J: TRBJ2-7; D: NA; size: NA; V: TRBV7-2; DNA: TGTGCCAGCAGCTTAGTTCGGCAGGGGATCTACGAGCAGTACTTC; CDR3: CASSLVRQGIYEQYF
J: TRBJ1-1; D: NA; size: NA; V: TRBV7-9; DNA: TGTGCCAGCAGCTTAGGGCCACAGGGATTGAACACTGAAGCTTTCTTT; CDR3: CASSLGPQGLNTEAFF
J: TRBJ2-7; D: NA; size: few; V: TRBV28; DNA: TGTGCCAGCAGTTTATTGGGGACCCTATTGGACAGCCCTCGTGACGAGCAGTACTTC; CDR3: CASSLLGTLLDSPRDEQYF